A single sample gave rise to the 5 T cell receptor beta chains below, sequenced in a study of T cells in Graves' hyperthyroidism and ophthalmopathy. Amplified TCR beta CDR3 regions derived from RNA transcripts. The primer set for the first-round RT-PCR of the TCR CDR3 was HTBI. One entry per CDR3 protein results from TCRdb running MiXCR on the multiplex PCR reads. This sample has approximately 370,000 distinct CDR3 sequences, with roughly a sixth found just once. The specimen was blood. The source is a woman between 25 and 40 years old with Graves' hyperthyroidism that later progressed to Graves' ophthalmopathy.

This clonotype has at least ten counts. The chain employs TRBV3-1 and TRBJ2-5; no firm D call. This CDR3 contains 14 residues. V lost 0 bases, J lost 5 bases, and 10 bases lay in between. Germline V gene lookup returns CDR1 LGHDT and CDR2 YNNKEL (reference sequence). The CDR3 DNA follows: TGTGCCAGCAGCCAAGAATCCAGCGATGAGACCCAGTACTTC. Protein: CASSQESSDETQYF.

At least ten counts were recorded for this clonotype. The chain is built from TRBV6-1 and TRBJ2-5, with D possibly TRBD2 on 7 matching bases. CDR1 is MNHNS and CDR2 is SASEGT in the germline V gene. The CDR3 has 13 residues. Trimming cost V 4 bases and J 4 bases, with 10 bases left between them. The CDR3 region has the DNA TGTGCCAGCAGTGTAGGGGGGGGAGAGACCCAGTACTTC. It yields the protein CASSVGGGETQYF.

A word on this clonotype: A much more abundant neighbour one base away suggests this may be a read error. The chain couples TRBV12-3 or TRBV12-4 to TRBJ2-3; unclear D gene. The CDR3 runs 14 residues. The germline V and J ends were trimmed by 5 bases and 2 bases, with 11 bases remaining between them. The CDR3, as DNA: TGTGCCAGCAGTGTACTTGGGCACACAGATACGCAGTATTTT. Translated, it gives CASSVLGHTDTQYF.

This clonotype was seen ten or more times. The rearrangement joins TRBV27 to TRBJ1-1, with D maybe TRBD1 (6 bases). Trimming left V 4 bases short and J 1 base short, with 10 bases between. The germline V gene encodes CDR1 MNHEY and CDR2 SMNVEV (reference sequence). CDR3 length: 14 residues. The CDR3, as DNA: TGTGCCAGCAGTTCCAGGGGTGCGAACACTGAAGCTTTCTTT. The encoded protein is CASSSRGANTEAFF.

This clonotype has at least ten counts. The chain carries TRBV9 and TRBJ2-5; TRBD1 is a possible D gene (6 bases). CDR1 and CDR2 (germline): SGDLS, YYNGEE. This CDR3 spans 14 amino acids. V lost 3 bases to trimming and J lost 3 bases, with 12 bases between them. The CDR3 DNA follows: TGTGCCAGCAGCGCCAGGGACATCGAAGAGACCCAGTACTTC. This translates into CASSARDIEETQYF.